These T cell receptor beta chains were read from a single sample in a study of T cell repertoires in cytomegalovirus infection. These receptors have no known antigen. TCRdb processed the reads anew with MiXCR; each CDR3 protein has one entry. The table has about half a million distinct CDR3 sequences, around 35% seen once. The input for sequencing was cultured PBMCs, taken from culture after CMV antigen stimulation. The source is a human donor in good health (CMV status not recorded). Some clones in this sample may be carry-over from other donors' samples. The CDR3 runs from the conserved cysteine through the conserved F or W. D genes are given only for firm matches. Size values are once, few and many counts, or a class for expanded clones, and some rows have none.

j_call,v_call,clone_size,d_call,cdr3_aa,cdr3_nt
TRBJ1-1,TRBV20-1,-,-,CSARSGGASRAFF,TGCAGTGCTAGGTCTGGGGGCGCGTCGAGAGCTTTCTTT
TRBJ2-7,TRBV7-9,-,TRBD1,CASSLVPGTGAGGRSYEQYF,TGTGCCAGCAGCCTAGTACCCGGGACAGGGGCGGGAGGCAGGTCCTACGAGCAGTACTTC
TRBJ2-1,TRBV3-1,-,-,CASSHNYGNEQFF,TGTGCCAGCAGCCACAACTACGGAAATGAGCAGTTCTTC
TRBJ2-3,TRBV7-6,-,TRBD2,CASSAERLAVITQYF,TGTGCCAGCAGCGCCGAAAGACTAGCGGTAATTACGCAGTATTTT
TRBJ2-3,TRBV5-4,few,TRBD2,CASSLAVGTNTDTQYF,TGTGCCAGCAGCTTGGCCGTGGGGACTAACACAGATACGCAGTATTTT
TRBJ1-3,TRBV5-1,few,-,CASSFNGPHGGNTIYF,TGCGCCAGCAGCTTCAACGGGCCACACGGTGGAAACACCATATATTTT
TRBJ1-2,TRBV6-5,few,TRBD1,CASSRTGVGGYTF,TGTGCCAGCAGTAGGACAGGGGTTGGAGGCTACACCTTC
TRBJ1-5,TRBV19,few,TRBD1,CATERQGSNQPQHF,TGTGCCACCGAGAGACAGGGGAGCAATCAGCCCCAGCATTTT
TRBJ1-4,TRBV19,few,TRBD1,CASEGTGADEKLFF,TGTGCCAGTGAGGGGACAGGGGCGGATGAAAAACTGTTTTTT
TRBJ2-3,TRBV11-2,few,-,CASSLPRQGTDTQYF,TGTGCCAGCAGCTTACCACGACAAGGCACAGATACGCAGTATTTT
TRBJ1-1,TRBV5-6,-,-,CASSFSATEAFF,TGTGCCAGCAGCTTCTCGGCAACTGAAGCTTTCTTT
TRBJ2-3,TRBV7-2,few,-,CASSPVGPTQYF,TGTGCCAGCAGCCCCGTAGGGCCTACGCAGTATTTT
TRBJ2-3,TRBV4-3,-,TRBD2,CASSQRTSGFTDTQYF,TGCGCCAGCAGCCAACGGACTAGCGGCTTCACAGATACGCAGTATTTT
TRBJ2-7,TRBV3-1,-,-,CASSQDLGRKPYEQYF,TGTGCCAGCAGCCAAGATTTAGGCAGGAAACCCTACGAGCAGTACTTC
TRBJ2-1,TRBV15,-,-,CATSSRRGNEQFF,TGTGCCACCAGCAGTAGAAGGGGCAATGAGCAGTTCTTC
TRBJ2-7,TRBV19,-,TRBD2,CASSIDLAGVNEQYF,TGTGCCAGTAGTATAGATCTGGCGGGAGTGAACGAGCAGTACTTC
TRBJ1-2,TRBV12-3/TRBV12-4,-,TRBD1,CASSLAQQGNYGYTF,TGTGCCAGCAGTTTAGCGCAACAGGGGAACTATGGCTACACCTTC
TRBJ1-3,TRBV6-5,few,TRBD1,CASSRRQGGNTIYF,TGTGCCAGCAGTCGCCGACAGGGAGGAAACACCATATATTTT
TRBJ2-3,TRBV7-2,many,TRBD2,CASSYSTGTSGDTQYF,TGTGCCAGCAGCTATTCTACCGGGACTAGCGGGGATACGCAGTATTTT
TRBJ1-1,TRBV2,-,-,CASSIQVEAFF,TGTGCCAGCAGTATACAGGTTGAAGCTTTCTTT
TRBJ2-7,TRBV20-1,-,TRBD2,CSALLAGSSYEQYF,TGCAGTGCTCTACTAGCGGGAAGCTCCTACGAGCAGTACTTC
TRBJ2-1,TRBV19,-,-,CASSMSSLAYNEQFF,TGTGCCAGTAGTATGAGTAGTCTTGCCTACAATGAGCAGTTCTTC
TRBJ1-2,TRBV19,-,-,CASSEEQGSYGYTF,TGTGCCAGTAGTGAGGAGCAGGGTAGTTATGGCTACACCTTC
TRBJ2-3,TRBV7-2,-,-,CASSLRGAGTDTQYF,TGTGCCAGCAGCCTCCGGGGAGCGGGTACAGATACGCAGTATTTT
TRBJ2-1,TRBV7-8,few,TRBD2,CASSPSLLAGEKEQFF,TGTGCCAGCAGCCCCTCCCTTCTAGCGGGAGAGAAGGAGCAGTTCTTC
TRBJ2-1,TRBV7-9,-,-,CASSLPSGDTNEQFF,TGTGCCAGCAGCTTACCCAGCGGAGATACCAATGAGCAGTTCTTC
TRBJ2-1,TRBV20-1,-,-,CSAPSSSWYNEQFF,TGCAGTGCTCCTAGCTCCAGCTGGTACAATGAGCAGTTCTTC
TRBJ1-2,TRBV10-3,few,-,CAISDSINGYTF,TGTGCCATCAGTGACTCCATTAATGGCTACACCTTC
TRBJ1-5,TRBV2,few,TRBD1,CASSGQGARNQPQHF,TGTGCCAGCAGTGGACAGGGGGCGAGGAATCAGCCCCAGCATTTT
TRBJ1-2,TRBV7-8,few,-,CASSRSGFNYGYTF,TGTGCCAGCAGCCGTTCAGGGTTTAACTATGGCTACACCTTC
TRBJ2-1,TRBV14,-,-,CASSHIGLKSNEQFF,TGTGCCAGCAGCCATATAGGACTAAAGTCCAATGAGCAGTTCTTC
TRBJ1-1,TRBV4-1,-,TRBD1,CASSPGQMNTEALF,TGCGCCAGCAGCCCGGGACAGATGAACACTGAAGCTCTCTTT
TRBJ1-5,TRBV19,-,TRBD1,CASSGDRNNQPQHF,TGTGCCAGTAGCGGGGACAGGAACAATCAGCCCCAGCATTTT
TRBJ1-3,TRBV11-2,few,-,CASSFRTGGNTIYF,TGTGCCAGCAGCTTCCGGACGGGAGGAAACACCATATATTTT
TRBJ2-3,TRBV6-1,-,-,CASSSKGRRQYF,TGTGCCAGCAGTTCCAAGGGGCGTCGGCAGTATTTT
TRBJ2-1,TRBV10-3,-,-,CAISDELEQFF,TGTGCCATCAGTGATGAACTCGAGCAGTTCTTC
TRBJ1-1,TRBV9,-,-,CASSVGSWRGAEAFF,TGTGCCAGCAGCGTAGGATCTTGGCGGGGCGCTGAAGCTTTCTTT
TRBJ2-2,TRBV12-3/TRBV12-4,few,-,CASRSPNTGELFF,TGTGCCAGTCGGAGCCCTAACACCGGGGAGCTGTTTTTT
TRBJ2-3,TRBV7-2,-,TRBD2,CASNKPPGTSDTDTQYF,TGTGCCAGCAACAAGCCACCCGGGACTAGCGACACAGATACGCAGTATTTT
TRBJ2-2,TRBV7-2,many,TRBD1,CASSPGYRGQNTGELFF,TGTGCCAGCAGCCCAGGTTACAGGGGGCAAAATACCGGGGAGCTGTTTTTT
TRBJ2-1,TRBV29-1,few,TRBD2,CSVEAASGRASVRNEQFF,TGCAGCGTTGAAGCTGCTAGCGGGAGGGCCTCAGTTCGCAATGAGCAGTTCTTC
TRBJ2-3,TRBV5-4,once,TRBD2,CASSLRSGSADTQYF,TGTGCCAGCAGCTTGCGGAGCGGGAGCGCAGATACGCAGTATTTT
TRBJ2-5,TRBV7-7,-,-,CASSPSGAAQETQYF,TGTGCCAGCAGCCCCTCCGGTGCGGCACAAGAGACCCAGTACTTC